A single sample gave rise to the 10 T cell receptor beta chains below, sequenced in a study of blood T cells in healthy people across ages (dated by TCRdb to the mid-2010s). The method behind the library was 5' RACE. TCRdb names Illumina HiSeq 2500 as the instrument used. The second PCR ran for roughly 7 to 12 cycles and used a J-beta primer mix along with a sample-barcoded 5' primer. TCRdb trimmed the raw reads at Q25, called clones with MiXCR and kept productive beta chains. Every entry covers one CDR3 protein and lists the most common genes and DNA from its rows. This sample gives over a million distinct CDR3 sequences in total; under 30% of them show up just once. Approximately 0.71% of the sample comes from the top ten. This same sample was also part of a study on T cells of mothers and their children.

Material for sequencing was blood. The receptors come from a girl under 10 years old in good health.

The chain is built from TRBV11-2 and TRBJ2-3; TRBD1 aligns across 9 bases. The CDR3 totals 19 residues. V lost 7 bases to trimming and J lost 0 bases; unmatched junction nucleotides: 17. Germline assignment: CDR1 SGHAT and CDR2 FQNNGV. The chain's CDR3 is CASMGTGKGLEPSTDTQYF. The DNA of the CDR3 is TGTGCCAGCATGGGGACAGGGAAAGGCCTGGAGCCTAGCACAGATACGCAGTATTTT.

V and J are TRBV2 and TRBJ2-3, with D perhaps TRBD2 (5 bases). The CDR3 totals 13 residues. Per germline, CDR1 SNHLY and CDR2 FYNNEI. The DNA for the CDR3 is TGTGGATCGGGGTGGGCGGTCACAGATACGCAGTATTTT. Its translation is CGSGWAVTDTQYF.

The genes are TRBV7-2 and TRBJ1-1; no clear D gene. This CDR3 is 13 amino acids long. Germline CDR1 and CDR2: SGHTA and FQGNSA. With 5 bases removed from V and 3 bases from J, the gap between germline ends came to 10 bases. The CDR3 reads CASSNMWDTEAFF. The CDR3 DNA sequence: TGTGCCAGCAGCAATATGTGGGACACTGAAGCTTTCTTT.

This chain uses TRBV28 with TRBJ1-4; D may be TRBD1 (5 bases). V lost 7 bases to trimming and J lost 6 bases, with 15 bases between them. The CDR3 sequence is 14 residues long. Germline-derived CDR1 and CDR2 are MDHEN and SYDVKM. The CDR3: CASMVGQSDEKLFF. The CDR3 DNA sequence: TGTGCCAGCATGGTGGGGCAGAGCGATGAAAAACTGTTTTTT.

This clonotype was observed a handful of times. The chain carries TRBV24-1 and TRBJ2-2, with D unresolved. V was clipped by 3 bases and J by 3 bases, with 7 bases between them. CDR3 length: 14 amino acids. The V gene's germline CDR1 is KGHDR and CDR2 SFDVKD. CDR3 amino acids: CATSDSSHTGELFF. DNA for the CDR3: TGTGCCACCAGTGATAGTTCCCACACCGGGGAGCTGTTTTTT.

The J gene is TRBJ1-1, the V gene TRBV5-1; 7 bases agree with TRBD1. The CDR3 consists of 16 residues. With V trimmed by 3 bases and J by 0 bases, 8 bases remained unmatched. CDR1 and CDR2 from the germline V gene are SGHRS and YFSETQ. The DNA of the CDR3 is TGCGCCAGCAGCTGGGGGGACAGTTTAATGAACACTGAAGCTTTCTTT. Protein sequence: CASSWGDSLMNTEAFF.

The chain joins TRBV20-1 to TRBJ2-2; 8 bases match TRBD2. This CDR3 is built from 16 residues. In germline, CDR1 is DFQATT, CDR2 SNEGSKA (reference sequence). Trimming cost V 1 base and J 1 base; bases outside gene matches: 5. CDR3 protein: CSARASGRKNTGELFF. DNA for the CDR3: TGCAGTGCTAGAGCCAGCGGGAGAAAGAACACCGGGGAGCTGTTTTTT.

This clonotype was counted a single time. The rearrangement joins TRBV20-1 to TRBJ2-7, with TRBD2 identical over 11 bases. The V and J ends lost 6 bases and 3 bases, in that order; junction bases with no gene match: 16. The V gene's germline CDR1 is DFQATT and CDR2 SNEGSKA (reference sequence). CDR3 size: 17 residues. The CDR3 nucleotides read TGCAGTGCCGAACCGATTGAGACTAGCGGGATTCACTACGAGCAGTACTTC. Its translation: CSAEPIETSGIHYEQYF.

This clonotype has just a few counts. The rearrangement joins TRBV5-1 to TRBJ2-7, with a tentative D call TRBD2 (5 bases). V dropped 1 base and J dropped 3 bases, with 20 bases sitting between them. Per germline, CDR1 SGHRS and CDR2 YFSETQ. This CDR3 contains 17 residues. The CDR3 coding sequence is TGCGCCAGCAGCTTGAACTTTCAGGCGGATGGAGGCTACGAGCAGTACTTC. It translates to CASSLNFQADGGYEQYF. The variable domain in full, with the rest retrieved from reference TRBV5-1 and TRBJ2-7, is KAGVTQTPRYLIKTRGQQVTLSCSPISGHRSVSWYQQTPGQGLQFLFEYFSETQRNKGNFPGRFSGRQFSNSRSEMNVSTLELGDSALYLCASSLNFQADGGYEQYFGPGTRLTVT.

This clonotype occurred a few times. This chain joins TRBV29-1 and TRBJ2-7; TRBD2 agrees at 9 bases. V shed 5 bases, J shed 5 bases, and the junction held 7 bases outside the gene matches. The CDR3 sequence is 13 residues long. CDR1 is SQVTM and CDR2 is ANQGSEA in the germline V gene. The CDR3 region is CSVKGGRVDEQYF. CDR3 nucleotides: TGCAGCGTTAAAGGCGGGAGGGTGGACGAGCAGTACTTC.